The 9 T cell receptor beta chains reported below all come from one sample, sequenced in a study of beta chain features in type 1 diabetes. Investigators reverse transcribed all isolated RNA, so they sequenced expressed TCRB transcripts. Clones were sequenced by immunoSEQ multiplex PCR, and TCRdb holds only the in-frame ones, with some missing. The profile covers fewer than 7,500 clones, with 70% to 75% appearing a single time and approximately 2% taken by the ten largest. The sequencing input was Tregs from blood. Every receptor here comes from a man in his late teens or twenties in good health.

This clone was seen a handful of times. The chain joins TRBV4-2 to TRBJ1-4; maybe TRBD1 (6 bases). The germline V gene has CDR1 LGHNA and CDR2 YNFKEQ. V was trimmed by 4 bases and J by 3 bases, leaving 12 bases between them. The CDR3 loop spans 15 amino acids. The chain's CDR3 is CASSRNRVSNEKLFF. CDR3 DNA sequence: TGTGCCAGCAGCCGTAACAGGGTATCTAATGAAAAACTGTTTTTT.

The chain is built from TRBV6-5 and TRBJ1-2; D perhaps matches TRBD1 (6 bases). The CDR3 consists of 14 residues. Trimming removed 6 bases at V and 2 bases at J, with 13 bases between. Looked up from germline, CDR1 is MNHEY and CDR2 is SVGAGI. CDR3 sequence: CASRSGQANYGYTF. As DNA, the CDR3 is TGTGCCAGCAGATCGGGACAAGCGAACTATGGCTACACCTTC.

The CDR3 coding sequence is TGTGCCAGCAGCCGGGACAACAATCAGCCCCAGCATTTT. This codes for CASSRDNNQPQHF. This chain connects TRBV9 to TRBJ1-5; perhaps TRBD1 as D (6 bases). Germline-derived CDR1 and CDR2 are SGDLS and YYNGEE. The CDR3 has 13 residues. V gave up 4 bases and J gave up 3 bases, with 8 bases separating them. Variable domain in full (rest from reference TRBV9 and TRBJ1-5): DSGVTQTPKHLITATGQRVTLRCSPRSGDLSVYWYQQSLDQGLQFLIQYYNGEERAKGNILERFSAQQFPDLHSELNLSSLELGDSALYFCASSRDNNQPQHFGDGTRLSIL.

The chain carries TRBV5-5 and TRBJ1-2, with D perhaps TRBD1 (6 bases). The length of the CDR3 is 15 residues. Trimming stripped 4 bases from V and 3 bases from J, with 16 bases between. CDR1 and CDR2 from the germline V gene are SGHKS and YYEKEE (reference sequence). The CDR3 spells CASSTETDSHYGYTF. CDR3 in DNA: TGTGCCAGCAGCACCGAAACGGACAGCCACTATGGCTACACCTTC.

A few counts support this clone. The chain recombines TRBV30 with TRBJ2-3; possibly TRBD1 for D (6 bases). V was trimmed by 2 bases and J by 8 bases, leaving 20 bases between them. The CDR3 totals 15 residues. In germline, CDR1 is GTSNPN, CDR2 SVGIG (reference sequence). CDR3 coding DNA: TGTGCCTGGAGTCCGGGGACAAGTGACATCGGTACGCAGTATTTT. This gives the protein CAWSPGTSDIGTQYF.

V gene TRBV6-6 combines with J gene TRBJ1-2; no reliable D call. V lost 2 bases and J 0 bases, leaving 13 bases between the germline ends. The CDR3 is made up of 16 amino acids. Germline V gene lookup returns CDR1 MNHNY and CDR2 SVGAGI (reference sequence). In DNA, the CDR3 is TGTGCCAGCAGTTACCATTACCAGAGGGCTAACTATGGCTACACCTTC. This codes for CASSYHYQRANYGYTF.

This chain links TRBV11-2 with TRBJ2-1; TRBD2 agrees at 12 bases. CDR1 SGHAT and CDR2 FQNNGV come from the germline V gene. With V trimmed by 5 bases and J by 6 bases, 5 bases remained unmatched. This CDR3 comprises 15 residues. The CDR3 DNA reads as TGTGCCAGCAGCCCTAGCGGGGGGGCAGTCAATGAGCAGTTCTTC. The encoded protein is CASSPSGGAVNEQFF.

The gene calls are TRBV29-1 and TRBJ2-3; D perhaps matches TRBD1 (6 bases). V was pared by 7 bases and J by 2 bases, with 13 bases between. Germline V gene lookup returns CDR1 SQVTM and CDR2 ANQGSEA. There are 13 residues in the CDR3. In DNA form, the CDR3 reads TGCAGCGCCAACAGGGTTTTCACAGATACGCAGTATTTT. It yields the protein CSANRVFTDTQYF.

This chain connects TRBV30 to TRBJ1-6, with 7 bases identical to TRBD1. V trimming: 0 bases; J trimming: 8 bases; junction bases outside the gene matches: 1. Germline CDR1 is GTSNPN and CDR2 is SVGIG (reference sequence). The CDR3 sequence is 13 residues long. The CDR3 coding sequence is TGTGCCTGGAGTGTACAGGGGTATTCACCCCTCCACTTT. This gives the protein CAWSVQGYSPLHF.